The 10 T cell receptor beta chains listed next were all sequenced from one sample in a study of patients and donors after allogeneic stem cell transplantation. Using its own MiXCR run on the RT-PCR reads, TCRdb lists one record per CDR3 protein. The sample gives about a million distinct CDR3 sequences, about a sixth of which show up once; 5.5% to 6.5% is in the top ten. Sequenced sample: blood, either unsorted or a sorted T cell fraction (not recorded which). These receptors were taken from a human donor who was either an allogeneic HSCT recipient or a stem cell or donor lymphocyte infusion donor (not recorded which). It is not recorded whose cells these are; they may come from a transplant donor.

The CDR3 reads CASSESGTSNQPQHF. The DNA for the CDR3 is TGTGCCAGCAGTGAATCAGGGACTAGCAATCAGCCCCAGCATTTT. This chain joins TRBV27 and TRBJ1-5, with a tentative D call TRBD1 (5 bases). V was clipped by 5 bases and J by 0 bases, with 11 bases between them. The germline V gene encodes CDR1 MNHEY and CDR2 SMNVEV (reference sequence). This CDR3 is 15 amino acids long.

This clonotype has a handful of counts. This chain uses TRBV6-5 with TRBJ1-6; the D gene is possibly TRBD1 (6 bases). CDR1 and CDR2 from the germline V gene are MNHEY and SVGAGI. This CDR3 is built from 15 residues. V lost 0 bases to trimming and J lost 10 bases, with 13 bases between them. The CDR3 region is CASSYSNRAHSPLHF. Written as DNA, the CDR3 is TGTGCCAGCAGTTACTCGAACAGGGCGCACTCACCCCTCCACTTT.

The chain uses TRBV4-2 and TRBJ2-1; TRBD2 aligns across 12 bases. The CDR3 extends over 19 amino acids. Germline V CDR1 and CDR2: LGHNA, YNFKEQ. With V trimmed by 0 bases and J by 8 bases, 14 bases remained unmatched. Here the CDR3 reads CASSQDKTSGRPFGDEQFF. In DNA form, the CDR3 reads TGTGCCAGCAGCCAAGATAAGACTAGCGGGAGACCATTTGGGGATGAGCAGTTCTTC.

This sequence joins TRBV20-1 and TRBJ1-1, with unresolved D. The germline V and J ends were trimmed by 1 base and 0 bases, with 15 bases remaining between them. The length of the CDR3 is 16 residues. Germline CDR1 reads DFQATT; CDR2 reads SNEGSKA (reference sequence). The CDR3 bases are TGCAGTGCTAGAGCCCCGGCGGTGACGATGAACACTGAAGCTTTCTTT. Protein sequence: CSARAPAVTMNTEAFF.

This clonotype was counted a few times. The rearrangement uses TRBV19 and TRBJ2-2; perhaps TRBD1 as D (6 bases). The CDR3 totals 14 residues. Germline CDR1 reads LNHDA; CDR2 reads SQIVND (reference sequence). V was pared by 10 bases and J by 2 bases, with 14 bases between. CDR3 DNA sequence: TGTGCCACACCTAGGGACATCAACACCGGGGAGCTGTTTTTT. It encodes CATPRDINTGELFF.

The chain is built from TRBV5-1 and TRBJ2-1; 8 positions match TRBD2. Per the germline V gene, CDR1 is SGHRS and CDR2 is YFSETQ. The CDR3 covers 16 residues. Trimming at V came to 4 bases and at J to 5 bases, leaving 11 bases not matched to a gene. The CDR3 loop reads CASSTTLAGANNEQFF. DNA of the CDR3: TGCGCCAGCAGCACAACGCTAGCGGGTGCAAACAATGAGCAGTTCTTC.

This clonotype was seen a handful of times. The V gene is TRBV6-5, the J gene TRBJ2-5; 9 bases line up with TRBD1. Germline CDR1 reads MNHEY; CDR2 reads SVGAGI. With 3 bases clipped from V and 1 base from J, the junction kept 3 bases outside the gene matches. CDR3 size: 15 residues. In nucleotides, the CDR3 is TGTGCCAGCAGTTATCCGGGACAGGGCCAAGAGACCCAGTACTTC. Its protein product is CASSYPGQGQETQYF.

This clonotype was seen a few times. V is TRBV7-2 and J is TRBJ2-7; perhaps D is TRBD1 or TRBD2 (5 bases each). V lost 1 base and J 7 bases, leaving 14 bases between the germline ends. Germline V gene sequence: CDR1 SGHTA, CDR2 FQGNSA. The CDR3 spans 14 residues. DNA of the CDR3: TGTGCCAGCAGCTTAGGGATGGGGGTGAGGGAGCAGTACTTC. Residues: CASSLGMGVREQYF.

The gene calls are TRBV5-1 and TRBJ2-5; D is ambiguous. Trimming took off 0 bases at V and 1 base at J, with 7 bases between the two ends. Germline V lookup: CDR1 SGHRS, CDR2 YFSETQ. CDR3 length equals 14 residues. The CDR3 DNA follows: TGCGCCAGCAGCTTGGTTCCGACCCAAGAGACCCAGTACTTC. Translating gives CASSLVPTQETQYF.

This chain connects TRBV24-1 to TRBJ2-2; 12 nucleotides match TRBD2. Germline V CDR1 and CDR2: KGHDR, SFDVKD. CDR3 size: 19 residues. V was pared by 5 bases and J by 1 base, with 10 bases of the junction left unmatched. CDR3 bases: TGTGCCACCAGTGCCCTGAGACTAGCGGGAGAGAAGAACACCGGGGAGCTGTTTTTT. This sequence encodes CATSALRLAGEKNTGELFF.